These 13 T cell receptor beta chains were sequenced from one sample in a study of T cells after yellow fever vaccination (dated by TCRdb to the late 2010s). Interpreted using the paper, the treatment or condition label stands for: live attenuated yellow fever vaccine strain. Library method: 5' RACE. TCRdb records Illumina NovaSeq 6000 as the sequencer. TCRdb trimmed public reads at Q25 via fastp, called clones via MiXCR and kept in-frame beta chains. Each entry is one CDR3 protein sequence, shown with its most common DNA and genes. The sample table shows about 350,000 distinct CDR3 sequences, and roughly 4.3% are seen once. The ten largest clones capture 20% to 25% of the sample. This specimen was PBMCs, taken 5 days after the yellow fever booster vaccination. These receptors were taken from a man younger than 35 who received the YFV17D yellow fever vaccine.

This clonotype was counted at least ten times. The chain combines TRBV7-2 with TRBJ2-4, with a possible D match to TRBD1 (5 bases). The CDR3 has 16 amino acids. The V end lost 6 bases, the J end lost 0 bases, and 15 bases lay between the germline ends. CDR1 is SGHTA, CDR2 FQGNSA, per germline. CDR3: CASSEDSSLAKNIQYF. DNA of the CDR3: TGTGCCAGCAGTGAAGACAGTTCCTTAGCCAAAAACATTCAGTACTTC.

This clonotype has at least ten counts. The genes are TRBV12-3 or TRBV12-4 and TRBJ2-4; D gene unclear. V lost 5 bases to trimming and J lost 0 bases, with 14 bases between them. The CDR3 is 16 residues long. Here the CDR3 reads CASSPPENIAKNIQYF. CDR3 DNA: TGTGCCAGCAGTCCCCCGGAAAACATAGCCAAAAACATTCAGTACTTC.

The sample holds a few counts of this clonotype. The genes are TRBV12-3 or TRBV12-4 and TRBJ2-2, with 15 bases matching TRBD2. There are 17 residues in the CDR3. The J segment lost 5 bases and the V segment lost 5 bases, leaving 6 bases of the junction unmatched. CDR3 region: CASSARTSGGGTGELFF. DNA for the CDR3: TGTGCCAGCAGTGCCCGGACTAGCGGGGGGGGAACCGGGGAGCTGTTTTTT.

In this sample, this clonotype turned up many times. The genes are TRBV7-2 and TRBJ1-2, with D possibly TRBD1 on 6 matching bases. The CDR3 runs to 15 residues. Germline loops: CDR1 SGHTA, CDR2 FQGNSA. Trimming left V 5 bases short and J 8 bases short, with 21 bases between. CDR3 sequence reads: CASSHDRKASYGYTF. Here the CDR3 DNA reads TGTGCCAGCAGCCACGACAGGAAGGCGTCCTACGGCTACACCTTC.

This chain uses TRBV5-1 with TRBJ1-5; D is uncertain. This CDR3 is 15 amino acids long. Between the trimmed V and J ends, which lost 5 bases and 4 bases, there was a span of 16 bases. Germline values: CDR1 SGHRS, CDR2 YFSETQ. The CDR3 sequence is CASSRTPAPNQPQHF. CDR3 nucleotides: TGCGCCAGCAGTCGGACTCCAGCGCCTAATCAGCCCCAGCATTTT.

This chain connects TRBV4-3 to TRBJ1-6; 9 nucleotides agree with TRBD1. The V gene end was trimmed by 4 bases and the J gene end by 7 bases; junction bases not matched to a gene: 8. Germline-derived CDR1 and CDR2 are LGHNA and YSLEER. The CDR3 spans 16 residues. The CDR3 coding sequence is TGCGCCAGCAGCCGTATCACAGGGGGCTCGAATTCACCCCTCCACTTT. Residues: CASSRITGGSNSPLHF.

The chain employs TRBV12-3 or TRBV12-4 and TRBJ2-3; unclear D gene. V gave up 5 bases and J gave up 5 bases, with 14 bases separating them. The CDR3 loop spans 14 amino acids. The CDR3 here is CASSLPSAVDTQYF. CDR3 nucleotides: TGTGCCAGCAGTCTACCATCTGCGGTAGATACGCAGTATTTT.

This clonotype was seen at least ten times. The rearrangement links TRBV24-1 to TRBJ1-5; D remains unclear. Germline CDR1 is KGHDR and CDR2 is SFDVKD. Deletions cut 5 bases from V and 0 bases from J, with 10 bases between. The CDR3 length is 15 residues. The CDR3 nucleotides read TGTGCCACCAGTGGTATCGGGGATAGCAATCAGCCCCAGCATTTT. As protein: CATSGIGDSNQPQHF.

This clonotype has ten or more counts. CDR3: CASSSDSYNSPLHF. CDR3 nucleotide sequence: TGTGCCAGCAGCTCAGACAGTTATAATTCACCCCTCCACTTT. V usage is TRBV7-9 and J usage is TRBJ1-6; the D gene is possibly TRBD1 (5 bases). V lost 4 bases to trimming and J lost 4 bases, with 8 bases between them. Per the germline V gene, CDR1 is SEHNR and CDR2 is FQNEAQ (reference sequence). The CDR3 loop spans 14 amino acids.

At least ten counts were recorded for this clonotype. V usage is TRBV20-1 and J usage is TRBJ2-3; 13 nucleotides match TRBD2. CDR1 and CDR2 (germline): DFQATT, SNEGSKA (reference sequence). The V gene end was trimmed by 6 bases and the J gene end by 4 bases; junction bases not matched to a gene: 4. The CDR3 spans 14 residues. Here the CDR3 reads CSAQTSGGADTQYF. The CDR3, as DNA: TGCAGTGCACAAACTAGCGGGGGGGCAGATACGCAGTATTTT.

The chain joins TRBV4-1 to TRBJ1-6; TRBD1 matches at 8 bases. Germline trimming cut 2 bases from V and 16 bases from J; bases unmatched to any gene: 7. The CDR3 runs to 13 residues. Germline loops: CDR1 MGHRA, CDR2 YSYEKL. CDR3 sequence reads: CASSQPAGQALHF. The CDR3, as DNA: TGCGCCAGCAGCCAACCCGCGGGACAGGCGCTCCACTTT.

The chain has TRBV28 and TRBJ1-6, with D tentatively TRBD1 (5 bases). V lost 1 base and J 7 bases, leaving 17 bases between the germline ends. From germline, CDR1 is MDHEN and CDR2 SYDVKM. The CDR3 sequence is 17 residues long. In DNA, the CDR3 is TGTGCCAGCAGTTTATCTTGGGGACCCAGGTCGAATTCACCCCTCCACTTT. Protein sequence: CASSLSWGPRSNSPLHF. Full variable domain (outside the CDR3, taken from reference TRBV28 and TRBJ1-6): DVKVTQSSRYLVKRTGEKVFLECVQDMDHENMFWYRQDPGLGLRLIYFSYDVKMKEKGDIPEGYSVSREKKERFSLILESASTNQTSMYLCASSLSWGPRSNSPLHFGNGTRLTVT.

The sample holds a few counts of this clonotype. This chain joins TRBV12-3 or TRBV12-4 and TRBJ2-2; no clear D gene. Trimming took off 6 bases at V and 7 bases at J, with 12 bases between the two ends. The CDR3 has 13 residues. CDR3 loop: CASSHPDSGELFF. CDR3 in DNA: TGTGCCAGCAGCCATCCGGATAGCGGGGAGCTGTTTTTT.